This T cell receptor beta chain is from a study of identical twins. Each donor (without exception) was a healthy Caucasian. Trimming shortened V by 6 bases and J by 5 bases, and 13 bases separated the two germline ends. Germline V lookup: CDR1 SQVTM, CDR2 ANQGSEA. The CDR3 spans 12 residues. One entry per CDR3 protein results from TCRdb running MiXCR on the 5' RACE reads. The repertoire holds 250,000 to 350,000 distinct CDR3 sequences, with 7.5% to 9.5% as singletons. These records were also assigned to another study, of yellow fever vaccine responses in identical twins. From that paper: Vaccine T cell responses of twins reportedly seemed partly convergent and partly personalized.

Input material: CD8+ T cells sorted from blood. The origin of this receptor is a woman aged 18-29 years in good health. The chain carries TRBV29-1 and TRBJ1-1; D call uncertain. CDR3 protein: CSVENSGTEAFF. CDR3 DNA: TGCAGCGTAGAAAACTCGGGAACTGAAGCTTTCTTT.